These 22 T cell receptor beta chains were all obtained from the same sample, sequenced in a study of blood T cell repertoires in COVID-19. TCRdb's copy holds only in-frame clones and misses some; the assay was immunoSEQ multiplex PCR. The sample contains about 140,000 clones, 84% of which appear only once. The specimen was peripheral blood. The receptor set was obtained from a woman at least 80 years old in a cohort sampled during active or convalescent COVID-19.

The V gene is TRBV6-2 or TRBV6-3, the J gene TRBJ1-1, with no clear D. Germline V lookup: CDR1 MNHEY, CDR2 SVGEGT. CDR3 length: 13 amino acids. V was cut by 3 bases and J by 6 bases, with 11 bases left in between. DNA for the CDR3: TGTGCCAGCAGTTATATTCGGGGATCTGAAGCTTTCTTT. Protein product: CASSYIRGSEAFF.

This chain uses TRBV4-1 with TRBJ2-7; 10 nucleotides align to TRBD1. J gave up 2 bases and V 3 bases, and 7 bases lay outside the gene matches. The CDR3 contains 16 residues. Germline V lookup: CDR1 MGHRA, CDR2 YSYEKL. CDR3 region: CASSQDRGGKPYEQYF. The CDR3 nucleotides are TGCGCCAGCAGCCAGGACAGGGGGGGAAAACCCTACGAGCAGTACTTC.

The gene calls are TRBV5-1 and TRBJ2-3; D perhaps matches TRBD2 (5 bases). V lost 4 bases and J lost 4, with 10 bases in between. This CDR3 is built from 13 residues. Germline values: CDR1 SGHRS, CDR2 YFSETQ. CDR3 sequence: CASSLLVADTQYF. CDR3 in DNA: TGCGCCAGCAGCCTACTAGTTGCAGATACGCAGTATTTT.

The chain recombines TRBV12-3 or TRBV12-4 with TRBJ1-1; a possible D gene is TRBD1 (6 bases). Trimming removed 7 bases from V and 3 bases from J, with 12 bases in between. There are 13 residues in the CDR3. CDR3 sequence reads: CASTVQGHTEAFF. DNA of the CDR3: TGTGCCAGCACCGTACAGGGTCACACTGAAGCTTTCTTT.

The chain combines TRBV5-1 with TRBJ2-7; D is possibly TRBD2 (5 bases). Germline-derived CDR1 and CDR2 are SGHRS and YFSETQ. The CDR3 extends over 14 amino acids. V was cut by 0 bases and J by 2 bases, with 9 bases left in between. The CDR3 DNA reads as TGCGCCAGCAGCTTGGAGACGGGAACCTACGAGCAGTACTTC. Translated: CASSLETGTYEQYF.

The chain employs TRBV29-1 and TRBJ2-1; 9 bases match TRBD1. Germline V gene lookup returns CDR1 SQVTM and CDR2 ANQGSEA. The V segment lost 6 bases and the J segment 8 bases; nucleotides outside the gene matches: 8. The CDR3 is 13 residues long. The DNA of the CDR3 is TGCAGCGTGAGGGACAGGGAGATTGATGAGCAGTTCTTC. This translates into CSVRDREIDEQFF.

The genes are TRBV5-8 and TRBJ2-3, with 9 bases matching TRBD1. Germline V gene sequence: CDR1 SGHTS, CDR2 YDEGEE. The V gene end was trimmed by 4 bases and the J gene end by 6 bases; junction bases not matched to a gene: 9. CDR3 length: 15 residues. The DNA of the CDR3 is TGTGCCAGCAGCCCCACAGGGGGCCGGGGGGATACGCAGTATTTT. Translating it yields CASSPTGGRGDTQYF.

The CDR3: CASSMLAGIGYNEQFF. Written as DNA, the CDR3 is TGTGCCAGCAGCATGTTAGCGGGGATTGGTTACAATGAGCAGTTCTTC. The V call is TRBV9, the J call TRBJ2-1, with 8 positions matching TRBD2. After removal of 4 bases from V and 4 bases from J, the junction contained 10 bases not matched to a gene. The length of the CDR3 is 16 residues. Per the germline V gene, CDR1 is SGDLS and CDR2 is YYNGEE.

This clone has a count of ten or more. This rearrangement joins TRBV11-2 to TRBJ2-5; D is unclear. The CDR3 consists of 13 residues. The germline V and J ends were trimmed by 1 base and 3 bases, with 6 bases remaining between them. Per the germline V gene, CDR1 is SGHAT and CDR2 is FQNNGV. The CDR3 bases are TGTGCCAGCAGCTTAGGGCCAGAAGAGACCCAGTACTTC. Its translation: CASSLGPEETQYF.

The CDR3 loop is CASSRQGKTEAFF. Here the CDR3 DNA reads TGCGCCAGCAGTAGACAGGGTAAAACTGAAGCTTTCTTT. The gene calls are TRBV23-1 and TRBJ1-1; 7 bases fit TRBD1. TRBV23-1 is given ORF status, its function remaining uncertain. The CDR3 is 13 residues long. J lost 5 bases, V lost 5 bases, and 5 bases had no gene match.

V is TRBV9 and J is TRBJ2-3; 16 bases fit TRBD2. V was pared by 0 bases and J by 6 bases, with 7 bases of the junction left unmatched. The CDR3 sequence is 18 residues long. The germline V gene encodes CDR1 SGDLS and CDR2 YYNGEE. CDR3 in amino acids: CASSVGGTSGGAMDTQYF. In nucleotides, the CDR3 is TGTGCCAGCAGCGTAGGAGGGACTAGCGGGGGGGCCATGGATACGCAGTATTTT.

The V and J genes are TRBV6-1 and TRBJ1-5, with 8 bases that match TRBD1. Germline CDR1 MNHNS, CDR2 SASEGT. The CDR3 is 17 residues long. Trimming at V came to 0 bases and at J to 6 bases, leaving 10 bases not matched to a gene. The CDR3 DNA follows: TGTGCCAGCAGTGAAGCCTGGAGAGGACAGGGAAGTCAGCCCCAGCATTTT. It encodes CASSEAWRGQGSQPQHF.

J is TRBJ2-3 and V is TRBV7-2; no clear D. CDR1 and CDR2 from the germline V gene are SGHTA and FQGNSA. V was cut by 2 bases and J by 5 bases, with 2 bases left in between. The CDR3 consists of 11 residues. For the CDR3, the DNA is TGTGCCAGCAGCTTACTAGATACGCAGTATTTT. Amino acids: CASSLLDTQYF.

The V and J genes are TRBV5-1 and TRBJ2-3, with D maybe TRBD2 (6 bases). This CDR3 is 13 amino acids long. V lost 4 bases, J lost 2 bases, and 8 bases lay in between. The germline gives CDR1 SGHRS, CDR2 YFSETQ. The CDR3 here is CASSPGVTDTQYF. The DNA for the CDR3 is TGCGCCAGCAGCCCGGGAGTCACAGATACGCAGTATTTT.

The CDR3 spells CASSWDRWNTEAFF. For the CDR3, the DNA is TGTGCCAGCAGCTGGGACAGGTGGAACACTGAAGCTTTCTTT. The rearrangement uses TRBV7-2 and TRBJ1-1; 8 bases are a match to TRBD1. CDR1 is SGHTA, CDR2 FQGNSA, per germline. The CDR3 sequence is 14 residues long. V trimming: 4 bases; J trimming: 1 base; junction bases outside the gene matches: 2. The variable domain in full, with the rest retrieved from reference TRBV7-2 and TRBJ1-1, is GAGVSQSPSNKVTEKGKDVELRCDPISGHTALYWYRQSLGQGLEFLIYFQGNSAPDKSGLPSDRFSAERTGGSVSTLTIQRTQQEDSAVYLCASSWDRWNTEAFFGQGTRLTVV.

The rearrangement uses TRBV9 and TRBJ2-2; tentatively, D is TRBD2 (6 bases). V gave up 0 bases and J gave up 2 bases, with 11 bases separating them. CDR1 is SGDLS, CDR2 YYNGEE, per germline. The CDR3 runs to 16 residues. Here the CDR3 reads CASSVGLAVNTGELFF. Written as DNA, the CDR3 is TGTGCCAGCAGCGTAGGTTTAGCGGTTAACACCGGGGAGCTGTTTTTT.

This clone came up once. The chain carries TRBV5-1 and TRBJ2-2; TRBD1 matches at 9 bases. This CDR3 region has 16 residues. Germline lookup yields CDR1 SGHRS and CDR2 YFSETQ. Trimming at V came to 4 bases and at J to 4 bases, leaving 8 bases not matched to a gene. The CDR3 nucleotides read TGCGCCAGCAGCCTCCGGACAGGGGTGGGCACCGGGGAGCTGTTTTTT. It codes for CASSLRTGVGTGELFF.

With respect to this clone: The sample contains more than one DNA sequence encoding this CDR3. This rearrangement joins TRBV5-1 to TRBJ2-3; tentative D call: TRBD1 (5 bases). Per germline, CDR1 SGHRS and CDR2 YFSETQ. The CDR3 is made up of 15 amino acids. Trimming pared 0 bases from V and 3 bases from J, leaving 11 bases between. The CDR3 sequence: CASSLAGIGTDTQYF. DNA of the CDR3: TGCGCCAGCAGCTTGGCAGGGATAGGTACAGATACGCAGTATTTT.

This clone occurred once. The chain carries TRBV19 and TRBJ2-1; D is perhaps TRBD2 (6 bases). The CDR3 consists of 15 residues. Trimming took 5 bases from V and 6 from J, leaving 17 bases between them. The germline V gene encodes CDR1 LNHDA and CDR2 SQIVND (reference sequence). The CDR3 nucleotides are TGTGCCAGTAGTCTTCGCGGGACCAACCGCAATGAGCAGTTCTTC. Amino acids: CASSLRGTNRNEQFF.

The chain employs TRBV7-9 and TRBJ2-1; 9 nucleotides align to TRBD2. The trim removed 8 bases at V and 1 base at J, leaving 3 bases unmatched. This CDR3 is 14 amino acids long. Germline V lookup: CDR1 SEHNR, CDR2 FQNEAQ (reference sequence). The CDR3 protein is CASLLAGSYNEQFF. The CDR3 nucleotides are TGTGCCAGCCTCCTAGCGGGGTCCTACAATGAGCAGTTCTTC.

This chain links TRBV5-6 with TRBJ1-2; weak D call: TRBD1 (6 bases). The CDR3 covers 13 residues. From germline, CDR1 is SGHDT and CDR2 YYEEEE. The V gene lost 5 bases and the J gene lost 4 bases, with 12 bases spanning the gap. CDR3 residues: CASRRTASYGYTF. CDR3 nucleotide sequence: TGTGCCAGCAGACGGACAGCGAGCTATGGCTACACCTTC.

The chain uses TRBV7-2 and TRBJ2-5; TRBD2 matches at 15 bases. Unmatched junction bases numbered 6, after V lost 0 bases and J lost 4 bases. This CDR3 has 18 residues. CDR1 and CDR2 from the germline V gene are SGHTA and FQGNSA. The DNA of the CDR3 is TGTGCCAGCAGCTTAGCTTGGACTAGCGGGGGGGCAGGAGAGACCCAGTACTTC. Translation: CASSLAWTSGGAGETQYF.